This TCR beta chain was captured by sequencing in a study of blood T cell repertoires in COVID-19. The data were produced by immunoSEQ multiplex PCR, yet TCRdb's version contains in-frame clones alone and is incomplete. This table holds 130,000 to 150,000 clones, almost 90% found once. The CDR3 length is 16 residues. Trimming took off 0 bases at V and 3 bases at J, with 15 bases between the two ends. The germline CDR1 and CDR2 sequences are LGHDT and YNNKEL (reference sequence). Specimen: peripheral blood. This receptor was taken from a human donor in a cohort sampled during active COVID-19. The rearrangement uses TRBV3-1 (or the pseudogene TRBV3-2) and TRBJ2-7; TRBD2 is a possible D gene (5 bases). The chain's CDR3 is CASSQDRPGTLYEQYF. CDR3 in DNA: TGTGCCAGCAGCCAAGATCGGCCGGGAACTCTCTACGAGCAGTACTTC.